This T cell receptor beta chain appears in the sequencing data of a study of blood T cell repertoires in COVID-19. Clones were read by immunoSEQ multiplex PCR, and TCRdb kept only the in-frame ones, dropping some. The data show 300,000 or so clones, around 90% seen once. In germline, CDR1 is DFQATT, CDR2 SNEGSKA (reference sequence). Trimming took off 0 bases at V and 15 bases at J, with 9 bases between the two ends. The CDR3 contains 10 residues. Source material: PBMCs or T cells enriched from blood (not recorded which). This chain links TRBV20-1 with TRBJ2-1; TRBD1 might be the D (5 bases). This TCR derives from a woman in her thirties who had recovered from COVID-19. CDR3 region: CSAREGQGFF. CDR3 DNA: TGCAGTGCTAGAGAAGGGCAGGGGTTCTTC.